This TCR beta chain was documented in a study of T-cell memory formation after mild COVID-19. Study-level points and caveats: Clones from the second wave (peaking day 37) had unconfirmed SARS-CoV-2 specificity.

Each CDR3 protein is one row after TCRdb ran MiXCR on the 5' RACE reads. This sample has some 150,000 distinct CDR3 sequences, with around 15% found just once. About this clonotype itself: The antigen is unknown.

The receptor was derived from an adult woman who had mild COVID-19 (a few samples of this study predate the infection). Cell type and time point are not known. Sequenced input: PBMCs or a T cell subset sorted from them (not recorded which).

For the CDR3, the DNA is TGTGCCAGCAGTTACTCGGGCGACAATGAGCAGTTCTTC. Residues: CASSYSGDNEQFF. V gene TRBV6-6 combines with J gene TRBJ2-1; D remains ambiguous. V was trimmed by 0 bases and J by 5 bases, leaving 5 bases between them. The CDR3 totals 13 residues. Per the germline V gene, CDR1 is MNHNY and CDR2 is SVGAGI (reference sequence).